The source of this T cell receptor beta chain is a study of PD-1 blockade in classical Hodgkin lymphoma. Findings and caveats of the study: Relative to healthy donors, newly diagnosed patients reportedly had lower baseline TCR diversity, which was reported as lower still in relapsed/refractory patients. Repertoire differences lack defined causes, possibly disease activity or prior therapy.

Trimming at V came to 4 bases and at J to 3 bases, leaving 9 bases not matched to a gene. Germline V gives CDR1 LGHNA, CDR2 YSLEER. The CDR3 length is 15 residues. Comments on this clone: The antigen is not known.

Time point indicated: cycle 4 day 1 (C4D1), after more than five weeks of nivolumab. All the patients suffered relapse after autologous stem cell transplantation, and brentuximab vedotin exposure differed. Complete response, partial response or progressive disease constituted the best response categories observed. Generated by immunoSEQ multiplex PCR, the TCRdb table keeps only in-frame clones and is missing some. Here the sample spans about 21,000 clones, approximately 85% being singletons. This clonotype originated in a human donor with classical Hodgkin lymphoma. The chain uses TRBV4-3 and TRBJ2-7; 7 bases fit TRBD1. Sample: peripheral blood mononuclear cells (PBMCs), taken before the fourth cycle of nivolumab. DNA of the CDR3: TGCGCCAGCAGCCGACTGGCCACAGGGGTCTACGAGCAGTACTTC. Translating it yields CASSRLATGVYEQYF.